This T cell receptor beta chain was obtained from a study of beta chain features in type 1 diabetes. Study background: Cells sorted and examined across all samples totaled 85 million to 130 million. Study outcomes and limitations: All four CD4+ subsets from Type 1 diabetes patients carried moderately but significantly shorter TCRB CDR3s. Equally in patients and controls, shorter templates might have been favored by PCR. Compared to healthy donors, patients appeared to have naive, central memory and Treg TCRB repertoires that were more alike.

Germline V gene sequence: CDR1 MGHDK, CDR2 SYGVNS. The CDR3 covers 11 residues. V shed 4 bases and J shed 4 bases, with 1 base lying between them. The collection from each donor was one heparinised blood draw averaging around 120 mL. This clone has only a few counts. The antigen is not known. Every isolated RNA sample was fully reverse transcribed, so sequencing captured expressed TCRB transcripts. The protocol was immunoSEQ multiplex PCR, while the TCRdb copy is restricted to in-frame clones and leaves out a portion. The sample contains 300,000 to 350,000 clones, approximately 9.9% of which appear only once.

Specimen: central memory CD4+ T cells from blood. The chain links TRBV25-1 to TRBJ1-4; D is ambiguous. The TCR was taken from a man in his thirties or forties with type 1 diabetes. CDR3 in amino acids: CASSVNEKLFF. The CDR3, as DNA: TGTGCCAGCAGTGTTAATGAAAAACTGTTTTTT. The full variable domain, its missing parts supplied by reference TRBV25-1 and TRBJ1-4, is EADIYQTPRYLVIGTGKKITLECSQTMGHDKMYWYQQDPGMELHLIHYSYGVNSTEKGDLSSESTVSRIRTEHFPLTLESARPSHTSQYLCASSVNEKLFFGSGTQLSVL.